Listed here are 7 T cell receptor beta chains from one sample, sequenced in a study of T-cell memory formation after mild COVID-19 (dated by TCRdb to 2020 to 2022). The protocol used for the library was 5' RACE. The reads were generated on an Illumina NovaSeq 6000. TCRdb reprocessed the public reads (quality trimming at Q25 with fastp, clone calling with MiXCR) and kept in-frame beta chains. Identical CDR3 protein sequences are pooled into one entry, listed with their most common genes and DNA. This sample comprises about 320,000 distinct CDR3 sequences, more than 13% of them detected only once. The top ten constitute around 23% of the sample. The specimen sequenced was PBMCs or a T cell subset sorted from them (not recorded which). All receptors come from a young man who had mild COVID-19 (a few samples of this study predate the infection). The sample titles of this study are shuffled in the database, so cell type and time point are left out; the donor was told from shared clones.

In this sample, this clonotype turned up many times. The CDR3 DNA reads TGCGCCAGCAGCTTCGGGACTACCACAGATACGCAGTATTTT. This translates into CASSFGTTTDTQYF. The V gene is TRBV5-1, the J gene TRBJ2-3; 7 bases are shared with TRBD2. V shed 2 bases and J 2 bases; nucleotides not matched to a gene: 2. CDR3 length: 14 residues. The germline gives CDR1 SGHRS, CDR2 YFSETQ.

The chain links TRBV14 to TRBJ2-1; 8 positions agree with TRBD2. V shed 1 base and J 6 bases; nucleotides not matched to a gene: 5. This CDR3 region has 15 residues. The germline V gene has CDR1 SGHDN and CDR2 FVKESK. CDR3 DNA: TGTGCCAGCAGCCAAGGGCGGGGGGCACTCAATGAGCAGTTCTTC. Translated: CASSQGRGALNEQFF.

The chain recombines TRBV7-9 with TRBJ1-1; TRBD1 might be the D (6 bases). The CDR3 length is 13 residues. Germline V gives CDR1 SEHNR, CDR2 FQNEAQ (reference sequence). V lost 10 bases, J lost 1 base, and 13 bases lay in between. CDR3 nucleotide sequence: TGTGCCACCCTACAGGGTCGGAACACTGAAGCTTTCTTT. This encodes CATLQGRNTEAFF.

V and J are TRBV4-1 and TRBJ2-1, with 11 nucleotides matching TRBD2. The ends lost 8 bases at V and 2 bases at J; junction bases unmatched: 14. CDR1 MGHRA and CDR2 YSYEKL come from the germline V gene. The CDR3 sequence is 18 residues long. CDR3 residues: CASRPRSLAGGPYNEQFF. The CDR3 DNA sequence: TGCGCCAGCCGCCCCCGCAGCCTAGCGGGGGGTCCCTACAATGAGCAGTTCTTC.

This chain joins TRBV5-6 and TRBJ1-1; the D is unclear. CDR1 is SGHDT, CDR2 YYEEEE, per germline. Trimming removed 1 base from V and 4 bases from J, with 17 bases in between. CDR3 size: 16 residues. The CDR3 protein is CASSLPTATVITEAFF. The CDR3 coding sequence is TGTGCCAGCAGCTTGCCTACTGCTACGGTCATCACTGAAGCTTTCTTT. The full variable domain, rest sourced from reference TRBV5-6 and TRBJ1-1, is DAGVTQSPTHLIKTRGQQVTLRCSPKSGHDTVSWYQQALGQGPQFIFQYYEEEERQRGNFPDRFSGHQFPNYSSELNVNALLLGDSALYLCASSLPTATVITEAFFGQGTRLTVV.

V is TRBV4-1 and J is TRBJ1-3; no clear D gene. The CDR3 covers 14 residues. Per germline, CDR1 MGHRA and CDR2 YSYEKL. V lost 0 bases, J lost 4 bases, and 7 bases lay in between. The CDR3 bases are TGCGCCAGCAGCCAAGATCTAGGGGGAAACACCATATATTTT. Protein product: CASSQDLGGNTIYF.

This clonotype was found a few times. This rearrangement joins TRBV12-3 or TRBV12-4 to TRBJ1-2; unclear D gene. This CDR3 comprises 11 residues. V gave up 3 bases and J gave up 7 bases, with 6 bases separating them. CDR3 coding DNA: TGTGCCAGCAGTTTGGGCGCTGGCTACACCTTC. Translating gives CASSLGAGYTF.